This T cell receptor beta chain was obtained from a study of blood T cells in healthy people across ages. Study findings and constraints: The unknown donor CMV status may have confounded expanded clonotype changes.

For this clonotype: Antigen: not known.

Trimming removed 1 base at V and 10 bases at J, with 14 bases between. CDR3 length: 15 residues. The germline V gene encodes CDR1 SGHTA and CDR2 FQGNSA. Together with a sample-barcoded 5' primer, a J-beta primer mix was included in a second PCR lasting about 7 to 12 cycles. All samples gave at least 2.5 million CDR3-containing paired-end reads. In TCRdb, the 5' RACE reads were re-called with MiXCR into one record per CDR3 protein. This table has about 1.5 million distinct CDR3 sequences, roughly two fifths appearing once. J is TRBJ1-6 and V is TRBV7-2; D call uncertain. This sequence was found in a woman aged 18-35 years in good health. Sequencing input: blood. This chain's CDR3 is CASSLDGPGWSPLHF. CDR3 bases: TGTGCCAGCAGCTTAGACGGACCCGGGTGGTCACCCCTCCACTTT. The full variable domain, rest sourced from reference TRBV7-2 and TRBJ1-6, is GAGVSQSPSNKVTEKGKDVELRCDPISGHTALYWYRQSLGQGLEFLIYFQGNSAPDKSGLPSDRFSAERTGGSVSTLTIQRTQQEDSAVYLCASSLDGPGWSPLHFGNGTRLTVT.